What follows are 2 T cell receptor beta chains derived from one specimen sequenced in a study of OX40 agonist ivuxolimab in advanced cancers. Sequenced by immunoSEQ multiplex PCR; TCRdb stores in-frame clones only, minus some. Among 60,000 to 85,000 clones listed, about 92% were seen once. Sequenced here: CD4+ or CD8+ T cells sorted from blood, sampled in a trial of the OX40 agonist ivuxolimab. Receptors originate from an adult with an advanced solid tumor such as melanoma, head and neck, liver or kidney cancer.

A remark on this clone: The sample carries other DNA sequences with the same CDR3. The rearrangement uses TRBV5-1 and TRBJ1-1, with 7 bases that match TRBD1. The CDR3 is made up of 14 amino acids. CDR1 is SGHRS and CDR2 is YFSETQ in the germline V gene. The V and J ends lost 5 bases and 1 base, in that order; junction bases with no gene match: 5. The CDR3: CASSSGGTNTEAFF. For the CDR3, the DNA is TGCGCCAGCAGTTCAGGGGGTACGAACACTGAAGCTTTCTTT.

The rearrangement uses TRBV7-2 and TRBJ1-1, with D maybe TRBD1 (5 bases). The V and J ends lost 1 base and 0 bases respectively, with 15 bases between them. Per germline, CDR1 SGHTA and CDR2 FQGNSA. The CDR3 is 17 residues long. CDR3 sequence (DNA): TGTGCCAGCAGCTTAGACCGTACAGGTTGGGTGAACACTGAAGCTTTCTTT. It specifies CASSLDRTGWVNTEAFF.